One and the same sample provided the 9 T cell receptor beta chains below, sequenced in a study of blood T cells in healthy people across ages. It was with a sample-barcoded 5' primer and a J-beta primer mix that a second PCR of about 7 to 12 cycles was run. Via MiXCR, TCRdb re-called the 5' RACE reads, giving one row per CDR3 protein. Of 800,000 to 950,000 distinct CDR3 sequences listed, 25% to 30% are singletons. The sample also formed part of further work on T cells of mothers and their children.

The sequencing input was blood. Receptors were obtained from a woman aged 40 to 50 in good health.

As to this clonotype: A single base separates this from a much larger clone, so it may be a read error. The genes are TRBV5-5 and TRBJ2-1; maybe TRBD2 (6 bases). The CDR3 is 16 amino acids. With 1 base removed from V and 13 bases from J, the gap between germline ends came to 24 bases. Germline-derived CDR1 and CDR2 are SGHKS and YYEKEE (reference sequence). The CDR3 here is CASSLMEGVSGETQFF. CDR3 coding DNA: TGTGCCAGCAGCTTGATGGAGGGTGTGAGTGGGGAGACCCAGTTCTTC.

This clonotype was counted at least ten times. The chain is built from TRBV28 and TRBJ2-7, with TRBD2 matching over 8 bases. From germline, CDR1 is MDHEN and CDR2 SYDVKM. With 5 bases clipped from V and 4 bases from J, the junction kept 4 bases outside the gene matches. This CDR3 is 13 amino acids long. The CDR3 bases are TGTGCCAGCAGTGGGACTAGGTCGTACGAGCAGTACTTC. Amino acid sequence: CASSGTRSYEQYF.

This clonotype was recorded at least ten times. This chain links TRBV7-3 with TRBJ1-6; 8 nucleotides line up with TRBD1. The germline V gene encodes CDR1 SGHTA and CDR2 FQGTGA. V trimming: 5 bases; J trimming: 4 bases; junction bases outside the gene matches: 7. CDR3 length: 16 residues. CDR3 nucleotide sequence: TGTGCCAGCAGCGCTCAGGGGGCTGGATATAATTCACCCCTCCACTTT. Encoded protein: CASSAQGAGYNSPLHF.

This clonotype appeared a single time. This may be a read error, as it is one base from a much larger clone. The chain uses TRBV12-3 or TRBV12-4 and TRBJ2-4; TRBD1 aligns across 10 bases. Near its end, the DNA agrees better with TRBJ2-7, so the J call may be wrong. The CDR3 runs to 14 residues. The DNA for the CDR3 is TGTGCCAGCAGGTTGTGGGACAGGGGCAACGAGCAGTACTTC. Protein: CASRLWDRGNEQYF.

The chain couples TRBV28 to TRBJ1-6; D call uncertain. The germline V gene encodes CDR1 MDHEN and CDR2 SYDVKM. The CDR3 totals 16 residues. V lost 2 bases to trimming and J lost 0 bases, with 8 bases between them. CDR3 sequence reads: CASSLGLSSYNSPLHF. In DNA, the CDR3 is TGTGCCAGCAGTTTAGGACTCAGCTCCTATAATTCACCCCTCCACTTT.

This clonotype was observed many times. V and J are TRBV5-1 and TRBJ1-2; 7 positions agree with TRBD1. Germline values: CDR1 SGHRS, CDR2 YFSETQ. The J segment lost 2 bases and the V segment lost 1 base, leaving 5 bases of the junction unmatched. The CDR3 is 15 residues long. CDR3 amino acids: CASSLTGRGNYGYTF. CDR3 nucleotides: TGCGCCAGCAGCTTGACGGGCAGGGGGAACTATGGCTACACCTTC.

This clonotype was seen a few times. The chain links TRBV11-3 to TRBJ2-4; no clear D gene. The germline V gene encodes CDR1 SGHNT and CDR2 YENEEA. The CDR3 totals 14 residues. Trimming left V 4 bases short and J 0 bases short, with 7 bases between. The CDR3 is CASSSGSAKNIQYF. DNA of the CDR3: TGTGCCAGCAGCTCCGGGTCAGCCAAAAACATTCAGTACTTC.

This chain links TRBV15 with TRBJ1-4; 8 bases map to TRBD1. Germline CDR1 is LNHNV and CDR2 is YYDKDF (reference sequence). The trim removed 3 bases at V and 7 bases at J, leaving 7 bases unmatched. CDR3 length: 15 amino acids. The CDR3 region has the DNA TGTGCCACCAGCAGGGGGACAGGTGACAGTGAAAAACTGTTTTTT. Translation: CATSRGTGDSEKLFF.

This clonotype was found a few times. CDR3 DNA: TGTGCCACCAGTGATTCCAGGAGAGGCTACACCTTC. This translates into CATSDSRRGYTF. This sequence joins TRBV24-1 and TRBJ1-2; D gene uncertain. The CDR3 consists of 12 residues. Looked up from germline, CDR1 is KGHDR and CDR2 is SFDVKD. The V and J ends lost 2 bases and 8 bases respectively, with 8 bases between them.